This record concerns one T cell receptor (beta chain) sequence. The source of the sample is a study of control samples from healthy donors and cancer patients. CDR1 is SGHDT and CDR2 is YYEEEE in the germline V gene. The V end was cut by 0 bases, the J end by 1 base, with 5 bases between. The CDR3 is 14 amino acids. Sequencing used immunoSEQ multiplex PCR; TCRdb keeps in-frame clones, though not all of them. The sample table includes some 190,000 clones. The chain recombines TRBV5-6 with TRBJ2-1; D gene ambiguous. The sequenced material came from blood. The TCR was taken from a woman aged 25 to 39 in good health. The CDR3 reads CASSLGVSYNEQFF. The CDR3 DNA reads as TGTGCCAGCAGCTTGGGGGTTTCCTACAATGAGCAGTTCTTC.